The rows below give T cell receptor beta chains drawn from one sample of a study of blood T cell repertoires in COVID-19. Only in-frame clones appear in the TCRdb table, and some are missing; sequencing was by immunoSEQ multiplex PCR. The sample lists about 120,000 clones; around 87% were seen once. The sequencing sample was made of peripheral blood. These receptors were obtained from a woman between 45 and 60 years old with acute or convalescent COVID-19. Both conserved end residues are part of each CDR3. The order of the fields is CDR3 DNA, CDR3 protein, J gene, D gene, clone size, V gene. D genes are given only for firm matches. Clone sizes are given selectively: once, few, many, or a class where the clone is expanded.

DNA: TGCGCCAGCAGCTCGGTTACTACCACAGATACGCAGTATTTT
CDR3: CASSSVTTTDTQYF
J: TRBJ2-3
D: NA
size: NA
V: TRBV5-1

DNA: TGTGCCAGCAGCTTAAACGGCTATGGCTACACCTTC
CDR3: CASSLNGYGYTF
J: TRBJ1-2
D: NA
size: NA
V: TRBV7-2

DNA: TGTGCCAGCAGCATCAGCGGGACACCTAATCAGCCCCAGCATTTT
CDR3: CASSISGTPNQPQHF
J: TRBJ1-5
D: NA
size: NA
V: TRBV5-5

DNA: TGTGCCAGCACCCGGGCGGGGGGCACTGAAGCTTTCTTT
CDR3: CASTRAGGTEAFF
J: TRBJ1-1
D: NA
size: NA
V: TRBV5-7

DNA: TGTGCCAGCAGTTACACGAAGGGGCCCTTGGATTCGGAGACCCAGTACTTC
CDR3: CASSYTKGPLDSETQYF
J: TRBJ2-5
D: NA
size: NA
V: TRBV6-2/TRBV6-3

DNA: TGTGCCAGCAGTGAATATCAGGGAGGCGAGACCCAGTACTTC
CDR3: CASSEYQGGETQYF
J: TRBJ2-5
D: NA
size: NA
V: TRBV6-1

DNA: TGTGCCAGTAGTCCGCAAGGGGACAGTAACTATGGCTACACCTTC
CDR3: CASSPQGDSNYGYTF
J: TRBJ1-2
D: TRBD1
size: NA
V: TRBV19

DNA: TGTGCCAGCAGTGAAGCCCAGACAGGGGTGGAGACCCAGTACTTC
CDR3: CASSEAQTGVETQYF
J: TRBJ2-5
D: TRBD1
size: NA
V: TRBV6-1

DNA: TGTGCCAGTAGTATAGAAGGTGGGGGCGGCTCACCCCTCCACTTT
CDR3: CASSIEGGGGSPLHF
J: TRBJ1-6
D: NA
size: NA
V: TRBV19

DNA: TGTGCCAGCAGCCAGACTAGCGGAGCGCAAGAGACCCAGTACTTC
CDR3: CASSQTSGAQETQYF
J: TRBJ2-5
D: TRBD2
size: NA
V: TRBV7-2

DNA: TGTGCCAGCAGTTCCTGGGGGGGGAGCGCAACTAATGAAAAACTGTTTTTT
CDR3: CASSSWGGSATNEKLFF
J: TRBJ1-4
D: NA
size: NA
V: TRBV28

DNA: TGTGCCTGGAGGAACGGGCAGGGGCTTTCACCCCTCCACTTT
CDR3: CAWRNGQGLSPLHF
J: TRBJ1-6
D: NA
size: once
V: TRBV30

DNA: TGTGCCACCAGCACCCTGACAGGGGGTGATGGCTACACCTTC
CDR3: CATSTLTGGDGYTF
J: TRBJ1-2
D: TRBD1
size: few
V: TRBV15

DNA: TGTGCCAGCAGTTTCAGATGGGAAAAACTGTTTTTT
CDR3: CASSFRWEKLFF
J: TRBJ1-4
D: NA
size: NA
V: TRBV6-6

DNA: TGTGCCAGCAGCCCCGGACTAGCGGGGGTCGCAGATACGCAGTATTTT
CDR3: CASSPGLAGVADTQYF
J: TRBJ2-3
D: TRBD2
size: NA
V: TRBV7-7

DNA: TGTGCCAGCAGCCAAGACGGGGTTGGCTACACCTTC
CDR3: CASSQDGVGYTF
J: TRBJ1-2
D: NA
size: NA
V: TRBV3-1/TRBV3-2

DNA: TGTGCCAGTAGTAGGGACAGGGGTCAGCCCCAGCATTTT
CDR3: CASSRDRGQPQHF
J: TRBJ1-5
D: TRBD1
size: NA
V: TRBV19

DNA: TGCGCCAGCAGCTTGGGGATACAGGGAAAAGGCGAAAAACTGTTTTTT
CDR3: CASSLGIQGKGEKLFF
J: TRBJ1-4
D: NA
size: NA
V: TRBV5-1

DNA: TGTGCCAGCAGCCCGGGACAGATCTCCTATAATTCACCCCTCCACTTT
CDR3: CASSPGQISYNSPLHF
J: TRBJ1-6
D: TRBD1
size: NA
V: TRBV7-2